This is a list of T cell receptor beta chains from one sample in a study of blood T cell repertoires in COVID-19. The repertoire was sequenced with immunoSEQ multiplex PCR; TCRdb's copy has only in-frame clones and lacks some. The sample has some 300,000 clones, approximately 89% seen once; the top ten hold about 9.4%. Sequenced material: PBMCs or T cells enriched from blood (not recorded which). These receptors all come from a young woman who had recovered from COVID-19. The CDR3 runs from the conserved cysteine through the conserved F or W. Clone size is stated in some rows and not others, as once, few, many or a class when expanded.

j_call: TRBJ1-2
v_call: TRBV6-5
clone_size: -
cdr3_aa: CASSSGQGTDGYTF

j_call: TRBJ1-1
v_call: TRBV19
clone_size: -
cdr3_aa: CASSSGQGAFNTEAFF

j_call: TRBJ1-3
v_call: TRBV30
clone_size: -
cdr3_aa: CAWSSGRGNTIYF

j_call: TRBJ2-1
v_call: TRBV20-1
clone_size: -
cdr3_aa: CSASAELVPVSYNEQFF

j_call: TRBJ2-3
v_call: TRBV28
clone_size: few
cdr3_aa: CASSQAFQGAKTDTQYF

j_call: TRBJ1-1
v_call: TRBV19
clone_size: -
cdr3_aa: CASTQTGTEAFF

j_call: TRBJ2-3
v_call: TRBV28
clone_size: few
cdr3_aa: CASSESGSSPDTQYF

j_call: TRBJ2-3
v_call: TRBV11-3
clone_size: -
cdr3_aa: CASSLDAGTDTQYF

j_call: TRBJ1-4
v_call: TRBV19
clone_size: -
cdr3_aa: CASSNRDIATNEKLFF

j_call: TRBJ1-4
v_call: TRBV14
clone_size: -
cdr3_aa: CASSGTGESEGANEKLFF

j_call: TRBJ1-2
v_call: TRBV14
clone_size: -
cdr3_aa: CASSLNSRNYGYTF

j_call: TRBJ2-7
v_call: TRBV6-5
clone_size: -
cdr3_aa: CASSYSRGSYEQYF

j_call: TRBJ1-5
v_call: TRBV6-5
clone_size: once
cdr3_aa: CASRPGQGFQPQHF

j_call: TRBJ1-2
v_call: TRBV25-1
clone_size: -
cdr3_aa: CASRSLAGVRYTF

j_call: TRBJ1-2
v_call: TRBV7-9
clone_size: once
cdr3_aa: CASSLGAAYGYTF

j_call: TRBJ1-5
v_call: TRBV11-2
clone_size: -
cdr3_aa: CASSLASGTYQPQHF

j_call: TRBJ2-6
v_call: TRBV28
clone_size: -
cdr3_aa: CASSVDRGSGANVLTF

j_call: TRBJ2-2
v_call: TRBV5-1
clone_size: -
cdr3_aa: CASSLTGDTGELFF

j_call: TRBJ2-7
v_call: TRBV6-5
clone_size: -
cdr3_aa: CASSPGMANSYEQYF

j_call: TRBJ1-3
v_call: TRBV30
clone_size: -
cdr3_aa: CAWSLQGVGNTIYF

j_call: TRBJ2-1
v_call: TRBV5-1
clone_size: -
cdr3_aa: CASSLEGGDYNEQFF

j_call: TRBJ1-4
v_call: TRBV12-3/TRBV12-4
clone_size: -
cdr3_aa: CASAQGVWLFF

j_call: TRBJ1-1
v_call: TRBV15
clone_size: -
cdr3_aa: CATSEVMAGTEAFF

j_call: TRBJ1-2
v_call: TRBV4-1
clone_size: -
cdr3_aa: CASSQVTRMAGTNYGYTF

j_call: TRBJ1-3
v_call: TRBV9
clone_size: -
cdr3_aa: CASSVDQGTGNTIYF

j_call: TRBJ1-1
v_call: TRBV28
clone_size: -
cdr3_aa: CASSRYTEAFF

j_call: TRBJ1-4
v_call: TRBV19
clone_size: few
cdr3_aa: CASSIRGLGEKLFF

j_call: TRBJ1-1
v_call: TRBV10-3
clone_size: -
cdr3_aa: CAISEGAGRDTEAFF

j_call: TRBJ2-2
v_call: TRBV7-9
clone_size: -
cdr3_aa: CASSLVRLAAINTGELFF

j_call: TRBJ1-6
v_call: TRBV2
clone_size: -
cdr3_aa: CASSEGQTYNSPLHF

j_call: TRBJ1-1
v_call: TRBV7-9
clone_size: -
cdr3_aa: CASSLRDSLNTEAFF

j_call: TRBJ1-1
v_call: TRBV28
clone_size: few
cdr3_aa: CASSPTTPQTKTEAFF

j_call: TRBJ2-3
v_call: TRBV5-1
clone_size: -
cdr3_aa: CASYSGDLTKSDTQYF

j_call: TRBJ2-1
v_call: TRBV6-5
clone_size: once
cdr3_aa: CASSYGVTSGYNEQFF

j_call: TRBJ1-2
v_call: TRBV5-5
clone_size: -
cdr3_aa: CASSWDSINYGYTF

j_call: TRBJ1-2
v_call: TRBV5-1
clone_size: -
cdr3_aa: CASSLVGQGAGGYTF

j_call: TRBJ2-7
v_call: TRBV21-1
clone_size: -
cdr3_aa: CASSKMERLAGDEQYF

j_call: TRBJ2-1
v_call: TRBV7-9
clone_size: -
cdr3_aa: CASSEPFSGASEQFF

j_call: TRBJ2-1
v_call: TRBV19
clone_size: -
cdr3_aa: CASRDLAENNEQFF

j_call: TRBJ2-1
v_call: TRBV3-1/TRBV3-2
clone_size: -
cdr3_aa: CASSQGDRVNEQFF

j_call: TRBJ2-3
v_call: TRBV11-3
clone_size: -
cdr3_aa: CASSLVSTGVSTDTQYF

j_call: TRBJ2-7
v_call: TRBV13
clone_size: few
cdr3_aa: CASSLNSGTGVDEQYF

j_call: TRBJ2-3
v_call: TRBV7-6
clone_size: -
cdr3_aa: CASSLRLGDRGRTDTQYF

j_call: TRBJ2-7
v_call: TRBV6-5
clone_size: once
cdr3_aa: CASSQNGRAYEQYF

j_call: TRBJ2-1
v_call: TRBV28
clone_size: -
cdr3_aa: CASSPTSGPLGEQFF

j_call: TRBJ2-1
v_call: TRBV13
clone_size: once
cdr3_aa: CASSLGLAGGEQFF

j_call: TRBJ1-3
v_call: TRBV30
clone_size: -
cdr3_aa: CASGAPQGAGNTIYF

j_call: TRBJ1-5
v_call: TRBV28
clone_size: once
cdr3_aa: CASRAGELGNQPQHF

j_call: TRBJ1-2
v_call: TRBV6-2/TRBV6-3
clone_size: few
cdr3_aa: CASSYRDSYGYTF

j_call: TRBJ2-3
v_call: TRBV7-8
clone_size: -
cdr3_aa: CASSDRTSGGDTQYF

j_call: TRBJ1-3
v_call: TRBV5-1
clone_size: once
cdr3_aa: CASSLVGGLYGNTIYF

j_call: TRBJ2-7
v_call: TRBV5-1
clone_size: -
cdr3_aa: CASSPQLRGEYEQYF

j_call: TRBJ2-1
v_call: TRBV19
clone_size: few
cdr3_aa: CASTTSAGGGEQFF